This TCR beta chain is drawn from a study of cytomegalovirus exposure and HLA in healthy donors. Study-level background: The study placed around 85% of its roughly 430 genotyped donors in the Caucasian-associated ancestry cluster.

It was with 60 Vbeta and 13 Jbeta primers that the PCR ran. The data were produced by immunoSEQ multiplex PCR, yet TCRdb's version contains in-frame clones alone and is incomplete. The sample includes 150,000 to 200,000 clones, around 78% of them seen just once. Concerning this clone itself: Its antigen remains unknown.

Overall study results and limits: Per a prior analysis, the majority of TCR beta V segments were productive roughly 90% or roughly 30% of the time.

The ends were cut back, 4 bases at V and 2 bases at J, with 15 bases in the middle. The CDR3 spans 15 residues. Germline lookup yields CDR1 GTSNPN and CDR2 SVGIG (reference sequence). Sequencing input: PBMCs. The rearrangement joins TRBV30 to TRBJ2-1, with D maybe TRBD2 (7 bases). The receptor's source is a man aged 18-30 years in good health and CMV-seronegative. The CDR3 DNA reads as TGTGCCTGGACCGTAGGGGGGGGACCCTACAATGAGCAGTTCTTC. Translated, it gives CAWTVGGGPYNEQFF.